This T cell receptor (beta chain) was captured in a study of blood T cell repertoires in COVID-19. Seattle patients were enrolled during active infection and followed longitudinally. Authors' data handling: Estimation of nucleated cell counts was performed using reference gene primer amplification. Produced via immunoSEQ multiplex PCR; TCRdb's table is partial and in-frame only. V and J calls and clone size are copied from that table; D and trimming were computed from the DNA. The sample contains approximately 110,000 clones, approximately 90% of which appear only once. The CDR3 consists of 12 residues. Germline assignment: CDR1 SQVTM and CDR2 ANQGSEA. Deletions cut 6 bases from V and 6 bases from J, with 14 bases between.

The origin of this receptor is a man in his fifties or sixties with COVID-19, enrolled during active disease. The sequenced material came from peripheral blood. The gene calls are TRBV29-1 and TRBJ1-1; weak D call: TRBD1 (6 bases). Written as DNA, the CDR3 is TGCAGCGTCATGGACCCAGGGGCTGAAGCTTTCTTT. It yields the protein CSVMDPGAEAFF. The entire variable domain, with the rest obtained from reference TRBV29-1 and TRBJ1-1, is as follows: SAVISQKPSRDICQRGTSLTIQCQVDSQVTMMFWYRQQPGQSLTLIATANQGSEATYESGFVIDKFPISRPNLTFSTLTVSNMSPEDSSIYLCSVMDPGAEAFFGQGTRLTVV.